A selection of T cell receptor beta chains follows, all from one sample in a study of T cell changes during pregnancy in multiple sclerosis. Sequenced by immunoSEQ multiplex PCR; TCRdb stores in-frame clones only, minus some. The sample contains tens of thousands of clones, around 94% of which appear only once. The source material was peripheral blood, sampled before pregnancy. The receptor source for this set is a female donor with multiple sclerosis, enrolled in a pregnancy study. Each CDR3 is given without its conserved first and last residue. A D gene is named only where the DNA matches it firmly.

D	V	J	CDR3
TRBD1	TRBV6-1	TRBJ2-7	ASSTRTGAGYEQY
TRBD2	TRBV5-4	TRBJ2-1	ASSGGTSGSPANEQF
.	TRBV5-1	TRBJ1-1	ASSYSGQQNTEAF
TRBD1	TRBV29-1	TRBJ1-5	SVGMGQGGQPQH
TRBD1	TRBV25-1	TRBJ1-5	AGPGTALWNQPQH
.	TRBV14	TRBJ1-1	ASSQETGWRYTEAF
TRBD2	TRBV13	TRBJ2-5	ASSSLAGSGQETQY
TRBD1	TRBV10-3	TRBJ1-1	AISVTGGTEAF
TRBD2	TRBV28	TRBJ2-7	ASTLGTSGNFVFYEQY
TRBD2	TRBV19	TRBJ2-1	ASSTLAGKNEQF
TRBD1	TRBV4-2	TRBJ2-1	ASSHGQGWGNEQF
.	TRBV6-5	TRBJ1-2	ASSYGGGADYGYT
.	TRBV6-6	TRBJ2-1	ASSQSSSYNEQF
.	TRBV12-2	TRBJ1-5	ASRSLTQGVGPQH
.	TRBV29-1	TRBJ1-3	SVVGSSGAGNTIY
.	TRBV7-9	TRBJ2-3	ASSLSRGTADTQY
.	TRBV28	TRBJ1-4	ASRLTGIGEKLF
TRBD2	TRBV7-7	TRBJ2-5	ASSLAGEGETQY
.	TRBV6-1	TRBJ2-5	ASSEAQGGRETQY
.	TRBV18	TRBJ2-6	ASSPPGGRRSGANVLT
TRBD2	TRBV27	TRBJ2-1	ASTGKASGRPEQF
.	TRBV13	TRBJ2-4	ASSSGEQQNIQY
.	TRBV7-2	TRBJ1-5	ASSLRGSGQPQH
.	TRBV19	TRBJ1-1	ASTLGAATEAF
.	TRBV7-2	TRBJ2-1	ASSSPLGGNEQF
.	TRBV19	TRBJ1-1	ASSMSQGAF
TRBD2	TRBV18	TRBJ2-1	ASSPASLSRTSSHEQF
.	TRBV7-9	TRBJ1-1	ASSLAANTEAF
.	TRBV5-1	TRBJ2-7	ASSLVSSTYEQY
TRBD2	TRBV5-5	TRBJ2-1	ASSFTSGSSYNEQF
.	TRBV4-3	TRBJ2-3	ASSQDRDTDTQY
TRBD1	TRBV5-6	TRBJ1-2	ASSSGQGWNGYT
TRBD1	TRBV7-6	TRBJ2-1	ASSYRGNNEQF
.	TRBV21-1	TRBJ2-2	ASSGTPNTGELF
TRBD1	TRBV4-1	TRBJ1-2	ASSQEGQGTNYGYT